The clone carrying this T cell receptor (beta chain) was observed many times. The antigen is unknown. The sample comes from a study of response to subunit inactivated influenza vaccine. The ends were cut back, 4 bases at V and 5 bases at J, with 12 bases in the middle. Per germline, CDR1 MDHEN and CDR2 SYDVKM. The CDR3 length is 13 residues. General study results and limits: Only a handful of new T cells, the authors suggested, are recruited with each seasonal influenza vaccination.

MiXCR was run by TCRdb on the RT-PCR reads, yielding one entry per CDR3 protein. The profile covers 500,000 to 600,000 distinct CDR3 sequences, with more than 15% appearing a single time and 3% taken by the ten largest. This material consisted of CD4+ T cells sorted from PBMCs, taken less than 30 months after vaccination. V is TRBV28 and J is TRBJ2-7; D may be TRBD1 (6 bases). The receptor was derived from a man aged 45 to 70 who received an inactivated influenza vaccine. The CDR3 coding sequence is TGTGCCAGCAGTTCAAACAGGGTCCACGAGCAGTACTTC. Its translation: CASSSNRVHEQYF.